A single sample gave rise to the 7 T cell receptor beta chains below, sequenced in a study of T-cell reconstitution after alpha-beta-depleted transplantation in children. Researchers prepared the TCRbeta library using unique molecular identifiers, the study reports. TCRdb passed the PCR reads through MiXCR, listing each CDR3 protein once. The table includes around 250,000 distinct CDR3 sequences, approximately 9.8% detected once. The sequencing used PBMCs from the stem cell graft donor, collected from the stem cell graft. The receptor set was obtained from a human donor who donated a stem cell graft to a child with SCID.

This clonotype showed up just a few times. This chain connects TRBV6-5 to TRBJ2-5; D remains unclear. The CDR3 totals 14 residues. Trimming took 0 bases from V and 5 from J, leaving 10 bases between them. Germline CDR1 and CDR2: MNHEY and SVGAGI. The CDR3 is CASSYSLVGETQYF. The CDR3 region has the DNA TGTGCCAGCAGTTACTCTTTAGTTGGGGAGACCCAGTACTTC.

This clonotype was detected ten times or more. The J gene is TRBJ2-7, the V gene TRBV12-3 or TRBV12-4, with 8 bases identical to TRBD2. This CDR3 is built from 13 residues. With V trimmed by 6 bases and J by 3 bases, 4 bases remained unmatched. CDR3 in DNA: TGTGCCAGCAGAACCGGGGGGGTCTACGAGCAGTACTTC. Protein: CASRTGGVYEQYF.

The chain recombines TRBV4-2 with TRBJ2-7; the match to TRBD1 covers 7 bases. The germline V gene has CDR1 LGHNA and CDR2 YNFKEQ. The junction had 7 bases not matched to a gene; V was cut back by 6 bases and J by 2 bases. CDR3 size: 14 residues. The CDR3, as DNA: TGTGCCAGCAGTCTTGGACAGGAGACCTACGAGCAGTACTTC. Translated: CASSLGQETYEQYF.

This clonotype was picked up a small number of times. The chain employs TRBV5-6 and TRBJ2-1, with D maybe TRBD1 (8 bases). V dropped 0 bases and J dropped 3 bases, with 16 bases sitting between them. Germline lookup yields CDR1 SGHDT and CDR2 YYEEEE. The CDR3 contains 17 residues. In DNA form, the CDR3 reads TGTGCCAGCAGCTTGGCGGATACAGGGGGGGACTACAATGAGCAGTTCTTC. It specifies CASSLADTGGDYNEQFF.

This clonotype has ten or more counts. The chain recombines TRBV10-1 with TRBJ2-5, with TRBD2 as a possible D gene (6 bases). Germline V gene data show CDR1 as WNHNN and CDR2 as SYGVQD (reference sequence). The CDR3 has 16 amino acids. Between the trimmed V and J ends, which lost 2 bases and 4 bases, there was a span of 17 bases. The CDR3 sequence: CASSEHPLVGGETQYF. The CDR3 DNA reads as TGCGCCAGCAGTGAGCACCCGCTGGTGGGAGGAGAGACCCAGTACTTC.

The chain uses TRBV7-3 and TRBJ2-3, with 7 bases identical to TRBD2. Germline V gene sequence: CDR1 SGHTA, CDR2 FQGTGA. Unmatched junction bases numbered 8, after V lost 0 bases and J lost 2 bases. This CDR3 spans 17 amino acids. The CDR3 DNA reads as TGTGCCAGCAGCTTAACTCGACTAGCCTCGCTCACAGATACGCAGTATTTT. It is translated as CASSLTRLASLTDTQYF.

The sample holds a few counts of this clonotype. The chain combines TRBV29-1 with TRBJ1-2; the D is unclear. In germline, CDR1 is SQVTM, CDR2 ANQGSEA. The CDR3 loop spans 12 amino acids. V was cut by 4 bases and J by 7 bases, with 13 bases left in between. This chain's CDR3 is CSVVPRVGGYTF. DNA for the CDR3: TGCAGCGTTGTCCCACGTGTGGGTGGCTACACCTTC.